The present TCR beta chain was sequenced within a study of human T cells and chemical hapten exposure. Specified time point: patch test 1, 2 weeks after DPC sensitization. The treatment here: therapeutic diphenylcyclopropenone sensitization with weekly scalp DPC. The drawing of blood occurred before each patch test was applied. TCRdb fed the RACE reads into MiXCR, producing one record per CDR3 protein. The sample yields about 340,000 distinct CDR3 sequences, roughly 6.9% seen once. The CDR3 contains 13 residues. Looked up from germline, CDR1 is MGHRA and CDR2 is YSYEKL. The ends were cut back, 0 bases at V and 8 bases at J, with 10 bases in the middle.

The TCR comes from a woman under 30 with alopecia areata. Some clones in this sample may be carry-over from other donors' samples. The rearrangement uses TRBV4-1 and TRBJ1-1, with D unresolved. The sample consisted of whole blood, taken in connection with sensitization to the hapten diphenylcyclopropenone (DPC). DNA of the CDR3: TGCGCCAGCAGCCAAGACCGGCAGAGGGAAGCTTTCTTT. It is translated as CASSQDRQREAFF.